The rows below give T cell receptor beta chains drawn from one sample of a study of blood T cell repertoires in COVID-19. Assay: immunoSEQ multiplex PCR; the TCRdb copy retains only in-frame clones and omits some. The sample shows fewer than 200,000 clones, about nine tenths of them seen only once. The sample consisted of peripheral blood. These receptors originate from a man aged 18 to 29 who had recovered from COVID-19. The CDR3 runs from the conserved cysteine through the conserved F or W. The order of the fields is clone size, D gene, J gene, V gene, CDR3 protein, CDR3 DNA. A D gene is named only where the DNA matches it firmly. Only some rows state a clone size, as once, few, many or a class for expanded clones.

clone size: NA; D gene: NA; J gene: TRBJ1-1; V gene: TRBV6-5; CDR3 protein: CASSARGVGDTEAFF; CDR3 DNA: TGTGCCAGCAGCGCCCGTGGGGTAGGGGACACTGAAGCTTTCTTT
clone size: once; D gene: TRBD2; J gene: TRBJ2-2; V gene: TRBV5-1; CDR3 protein: CASSLRESGDGELFF; CDR3 DNA: TGCGCCAGCAGCCTGCGGGAGTCGGGGGACGGGGAGCTGTTTTTT
clone size: NA; D gene: TRBD2; J gene: TRBJ2-7; V gene: TRBV27; CDR3 protein: CASSLRAGLYSYEQYF; CDR3 DNA: TGTGCCAGCAGTTTAAGGGCGGGACTATACTCCTACGAGCAGTACTTC
clone size: NA; D gene: NA; J gene: TRBJ1-1; V gene: TRBV2; CDR3 protein: CASTVNTEAFF; CDR3 DNA: TGTGCCAGCACAGTGAACACTGAAGCTTTCTTT
clone size: few; D gene: NA; J gene: TRBJ1-2; V gene: TRBV19; CDR3 protein: CASTQGNYGYTF; CDR3 DNA: TGTGCCAGTACCCAGGGTAACTATGGCTACACCTTC
clone size: once; D gene: NA; J gene: TRBJ1-6; V gene: TRBV4-1; CDR3 protein: CASSPRGGDYNSPLHF; CDR3 DNA: TGCGCCAGCAGCCCGAGGGGGGGCGATTATAATTCACCCCTCCACTTT
clone size: NA; D gene: NA; J gene: TRBJ2-7; V gene: TRBV6-5; CDR3 protein: CASSYGATYEQYF; CDR3 DNA: TGTGCCAGCAGTTACGGGGCGACCTACGAGCAGTACTTC
clone size: NA; D gene: NA; J gene: TRBJ1-2; V gene: TRBV5-1; CDR3 protein: CASSSTGQNYGYTF; CDR3 DNA: TGCGCCAGCAGTTCGACCGGACAGAACTATGGCTACACCTTC
clone size: NA; D gene: TRBD1; J gene: TRBJ2-7; V gene: TRBV24-1; CDR3 protein: CATNRDRGDGEQYF; CDR3 DNA: TGTGCCACCAACCGGGACAGGGGGGATGGCGAGCAGTACTTC
clone size: once; D gene: NA; J gene: TRBJ2-7; V gene: TRBV3-1/TRBV3-2; CDR3 protein: CASSEVEREQYF; CDR3 DNA: TGTGCCAGCAGCGAGGTAGAGCGGGAGCAGTACTTC
clone size: NA; D gene: NA; J gene: TRBJ1-4; V gene: TRBV21-1; CDR3 protein: CASSSRREPKLFF; CDR3 DNA: TGTGCCAGCAGCTCTCGGAGGGAGCCTAAACTGTTTTTT
clone size: once; D gene: TRBD2; J gene: TRBJ2-7; V gene: TRBV6-2/TRBV6-3; CDR3 protein: CASSYTPWEREPSYEQYF; CDR3 DNA: TGTGCCAGCAGTTACACGCCTTGGGAGCGGGAGCCATCCTACGAGCAGTACTTC
clone size: NA; D gene: TRBD1; J gene: TRBJ1-4; V gene: TRBV7-6; CDR3 protein: CASSLETGGDATNEKLFF; CDR3 DNA: TGTGCCAGCAGCTTAGAGACAGGGGGAGATGCAACTAATGAAAAACTGTTTTTT
clone size: NA; D gene: TRBD1; J gene: TRBJ2-7; V gene: TRBV6-2/TRBV6-3; CDR3 protein: CASSNPGQGSYEQYF; CDR3 DNA: TGTGCCAGCAGCAACCCGGGACAGGGATCCTACGAGCAGTACTTC
clone size: NA; D gene: NA; J gene: TRBJ1-1; V gene: TRBV25-1; CDR3 protein: CASSLTENTEAFF; CDR3 DNA: TGTGCCAGCAGTTTGACAGAGAACACTGAAGCTTTCTTT
clone size: NA; D gene: TRBD2; J gene: TRBJ2-3; V gene: TRBV9; CDR3 protein: CASSLSDSGPYTDTQYF; CDR3 DNA: TGTGCCAGCAGCTTATCCGATAGCGGGCCTTACACAGATACGCAGTATTTT
clone size: NA; D gene: TRBD1; J gene: TRBJ2-5; V gene: TRBV28; CDR3 protein: CATNPPGQSTQYF; CDR3 DNA: TGTGCCACCAACCCACCGGGACAGTCGACCCAGTACTTC
clone size: NA; D gene: NA; J gene: TRBJ1-2; V gene: TRBV7-9; CDR3 protein: CASSPGYLHTF; CDR3 DNA: TGTGCCAGCAGCCCAGGCTATCTCCACACCTTC
clone size: NA; D gene: NA; J gene: TRBJ2-3; V gene: TRBV2; CDR3 protein: CASSGAGGNTDTQYF; CDR3 DNA: TGTGCCAGCAGTGGCGCAGGGGGGAACACAGATACGCAGTATTTT
clone size: NA; D gene: NA; J gene: TRBJ1-5; V gene: TRBV5-4; CDR3 protein: CASSLKAPGQSNQPQHF; CDR3 DNA: TGTGCCAGCAGCTTGAAAGCCCCCGGACAGAGCAATCAGCCCCAGCATTTT
clone size: NA; D gene: NA; J gene: TRBJ2-3; V gene: TRBV9; CDR3 protein: CASSSFFSGGGTDTQYF; CDR3 DNA: TGTGCCAGCAGCTCCTTTTTTAGCGGTGGGGGCACAGATACGCAGTATTTT
clone size: NA; D gene: NA; J gene: TRBJ1-2; V gene: TRBV27; CDR3 protein: CASTGGKPSSGYTF; CDR3 DNA: TGTGCCAGCACCGGGGGGAAACCCTCTTCTGGCTACACCTTC
clone size: NA; D gene: NA; J gene: TRBJ1-4; V gene: TRBV3-1/TRBV3-2; CDR3 protein: CASSQLSDEKLFF; CDR3 DNA: TGTGCCAGCAGCCAACTAAGCGATGAAAAACTGTTTTTT
clone size: NA; D gene: TRBD1; J gene: TRBJ1-4; V gene: TRBV6-5; CDR3 protein: CASSPGQGGEKLFF; CDR3 DNA: TGTGCCAGCAGCCCGGGACAGGGGGGCGAAAAACTGTTTTTT
clone size: NA; D gene: NA; J gene: TRBJ1-1; V gene: TRBV19; CDR3 protein: CASSLAVNTEAFF; CDR3 DNA: TGTGCCAGTAGTCTGGCAGTGAACACTGAAGCTTTCTTT
clone size: NA; D gene: NA; J gene: TRBJ1-1; V gene: TRBV19; CDR3 protein: CASSPAGWATEAFF; CDR3 DNA: TGTGCCAGTAGTCCGGCAGGGTGGGCCACTGAAGCTTTCTTT
clone size: NA; D gene: NA; J gene: TRBJ1-1; V gene: TRBV15; CDR3 protein: CATSSYEWGDTEAFF; CDR3 DNA: TGTGCCACCAGCAGCTACGAGTGGGGGGACACTGAAGCTTTCTTT
clone size: NA; D gene: TRBD2; J gene: TRBJ2-5; V gene: TRBV5-1; CDR3 protein: CASSESGSQETQYF; CDR3 DNA: TGCGCCAGCAGTGAGAGCGGGAGCCAAGAGACCCAGTACTTC